A selection of T cell receptor beta chains follows, all from one sample in a study of vaccination and CD4 T cells after COVID-19. TCRdb itself ran the PCR reads through MiXCR, one entry per CDR3 protein. The repertoire holds about 15,000 distinct CDR3 sequences, with 50% to 60% as singletons. No antigens are known for them. The sequencing sample was made of CD4+ T cells from blood, cultured in vitro. The receptors come from a human donor who had recovered from COVID-19. Each CDR3 is given with its conserved first and last residue. A D gene is named only where the DNA matches it firmly. Clone size is shown for a subset of rows, as once, few, many or a class of expanded clone.

clone size,V gene,J gene,D gene,CDR3 protein,CDR3 DNA
few,TRBV7-9,TRBJ1-2,-,CASSFEGYGYTF,TGTGCCAGCAGCTTCGAGGGCTATGGCTACACCTTC
-,TRBV30,TRBJ2-2,TRBD2,CAWSTFQRGNTGELFF,TGTGCCTGGAGTACGTTCCAGCGGGGGAACACCGGGGAGCTGTTTTTT
-,TRBV5-4,TRBJ1-2,-,CASSWGTDYGYTF,TGTGCCAGCAGCTGGGGGACGGACTATGGCTACACCTTC
-,TRBV27,TRBJ2-5,TRBD2,CASSPRRDSGGAETQYF,TGTGCCAGCAGTCCCCGCCGTGACAGCGGGGGGGCGGAGACCCAGTACTTC
-,TRBV19,TRBJ2-5,-,CASKPSGPQETQYF,TGTGCCAGTAAGCCAAGCGGACCTCAAGAGACCCAGTACTTC
-,TRBV6-1,TRBJ2-3,-,CASSQRLLGTDTQYF,TGTGCCAGCAGCCAGAGACTGTTGGGCACAGATACGCAGTATTTT
-,TRBV21-1,TRBJ1-5,-,CASSKGEGPQHF,TGTGCCAGCAGCAAAGGGGAGGGGCCCCAGCATTTT
few,TRBV27,TRBJ1-2,-,CASSLEGTYGYTF,TGTGCCAGCAGTTTAGAGGGAACCTATGGCTACACCTTC
-,TRBV7-8,TRBJ2-3,TRBD2,CASSLVDSGGLNTQYF,TGTGCCAGCAGCTTAGTGGATAGCGGGGGGTTGAATACGCAGTATTTT
-,TRBV2,TRBJ2-7,TRBD1,CASTGQGVAEQYF,TGTGCCAGCACCGGACAGGGGGTAGCAGAGCAGTACTTC
-,TRBV11-2,TRBJ1-1,TRBD1,CASSLGSRGVNTEAFF,TGTGCCAGCAGCTTAGGGTCCAGGGGGGTGAACACTGAAGCTTTCTTT
few,TRBV7-6,TRBJ1-3,-,CATAQGWTGNTIYF,TGTGCCACCGCTCAAGGGTGGACTGGAAACACCATATATTTT
few,TRBV20-1,TRBJ1-5,-,CSAREPPGGPQHF,TGCAGTGCTAGGGAACCCCCGGGGGGGCCCCAGCATTTT
-,TRBV18,TRBJ1-5,-,CASSPGGVSYQPQHF,TGTGCCAGCTCACCAGGGGGGGTTAGCTATCAGCCCCAGCATTTT
-,TRBV5-1,TRBJ2-6,TRBD1,CASSSKQGATGANVLTF,TGCGCCAGCAGCTCCAAACAGGGGGCGACTGGGGCCAACGTCCTGACTTTC
-,TRBV5-4,TRBJ2-7,TRBD2,CASSLGTSASYEQYF,TGTGCCAGCAGCTTGGGTACTAGCGCCTCCTACGAGCAGTACTTC
once,TRBV21-1,TRBJ2-6,-,CASSKARGSGANVLTF,TGTGCCAGCAGCAAAGCCAGGGGTTCTGGGGCCAACGTCCTGACTTTC
-,TRBV11-2,TRBJ1-5,TRBD1,CASSPQGAGAKQPQHF,TGTGCCAGCAGTCCACAGGGGGCCGGGGCGAAGCAGCCCCAGCATTTT
few,TRBV6-1,TRBJ1-3,-,CASSEVTSGSGNTIYF,TGTGCCAGCAGTGAAGTCACATCGGGCTCTGGAAACACCATATATTTT
-,TRBV5-1,TRBJ2-5,TRBD2,CASSPGTSGGASETQYF,TGCGCCAGCAGCCCAGGGACTAGCGGGGGGGCCTCTGAGACCCAGTACTTC
few,TRBV12-3/TRBV12-4,TRBJ2-5,TRBD1,CASSIDRVQETQYF,TGTGCCAGCAGCATAGACAGGGTCCAAGAGACCCAGTACTTC
-,TRBV7-9,TRBJ1-2,-,CASSLRPIF,TGTGCCAGCAGCCTGAGACCGATCTTC
few,TRBV6-1,TRBJ1-5,-,CASSESGGNQPQHF,TGTGCCAGCAGTGAGTCAGGGGGCAATCAGCCCCAGCATTTT
-,TRBV11-3,TRBJ2-3,TRBD1,CASSVVGTGDVPDTQYF,TGTGCCAGCAGCGTAGTAGGGACAGGGGATGTCCCAGATACGCAGTATTTT
few,TRBV15,TRBJ2-3,-,CATSRDPYTDTQYF,TGTGCCACCAGCAGAGATCCTTACACAGATACGCAGTATTTT
-,TRBV19,TRBJ2-1,TRBD1,CASSTDRATYNEQFF,TGTGCCAGTAGTACCGACAGGGCTACCTACAATGAGCAGTTCTTC
few,TRBV6-1,TRBJ1-2,-,CASSEGGGGNYGYTF,TGTGCCAGCAGTGAAGGTGGGGGAGGTAACTATGGCTACACCTTC
-,TRBV25-1,TRBJ2-2,-,CASSESPRDTGELFF,TGTGCCAGCAGTGAATCTCCCAGGGACACCGGGGAGCTGTTTTTT
-,TRBV12-3/TRBV12-4,TRBJ2-2,-,CASSPNRAGGELFF,TGTGCCAGCAGCCCAAACAGGGCCGGCGGGGAGCTGTTTTTT
-,TRBV6-1,TRBJ1-5,-,CASSASGPWPQHF,TGTGCCAGCAGTGCTTCGGGCCCTTGGCCCCAGCATTTT
-,TRBV19,TRBJ1-5,TRBD1,CASSGQAGNQPQHF,TGTGCCAGTAGCGGACAGGCAGGCAATCAGCCCCAGCATTTT
-,TRBV2,TRBJ1-5,-,CASSSDWGLSNQPQHF,TGTGCCAGCAGTTCGGACTGGGGCCTTAGCAATCAGCCCCAGCATTTT
-,TRBV20-1,TRBJ2-7,TRBD2,CSARGLAGGYEQYF,TGCAGTGCTAGGGGTCTAGCGGGGGGCTACGAGCAGTACTTC
-,TRBV20-1,TRBJ1-4,TRBD1,CSAGGAGGRPNEKLFF,TGCAGTGCGGGGGGGGCAGGGGGCCGCCCCAATGAAAAACTGTTTTTT
-,TRBV27,TRBJ2-1,TRBD1,CASSPRQGYNEQFF,TGTGCCAGCAGTCCCAGACAGGGGTACAATGAGCAGTTCTTC